This T cell receptor beta chain originates from a study of radiotherapy plus CTLA-4 blockade in lung cancer. Across the whole study: With roughly a third of patients having disease control, objective responses were seen in under 20%. Study results and limitations: Expansion of tumor-derived TCR clones was observed in blood after radiotherapy plus ipilimumab. Interferon-beta and early blood T cell clone dynamics reportedly predicted response best.

This table comes from immunoSEQ multiplex PCR, and its TCRdb copy is limited to in-frame clones, with some not included. Here the sample spans over 100,000 clones, roughly 80% being singletons. This clone was seen a handful of times. Antigen unknown. Germline V gene lookup returns CDR1 MNHNS and CDR2 SASEGT. The length of the CDR3 is 13 residues. V lost 7 bases and J 7 bases, leaving 16 bases between the germline ends. Focal radiation with ipilimumab CTLA-4 blockade was given to patients with chemo-refractory metastatic non-small-cell lung cancer. The sequencing here drew on peripheral blood, taken from a patient treated with radiotherapy plus ipilimumab. The V and J genes are TRBV6-1 and TRBJ1-1; a weak D match, TRBD1 (6 bases). The TCR sequence derives from a human donor with non-small cell lung cancer that progressed on radiotherapy plus ipilimumab. Some clones in this sample may be carry-over from other donors' samples. The DNA for the CDR3 is TGTGCCAGCATCGAGGGGGGTGGGTTTGAAGCTTTCTTT. Translated: CASIEGGGFEAFF.